Below are 30 T cell receptor beta chains sequenced from a single sample in a study of blood T cells in healthy people across ages. A sample-barcoded 5' primer and a J-beta primer mix were used in a second PCR of roughly 7 to 12 cycles. TCRdb reprocessed the 5' RACE reads via MiXCR and lists one record per CDR3 protein. Of about 1.5 million distinct CDR3 sequences listed, roughly 43% are singletons. Sequenced sample: blood. The receptors shown here come from a woman aged 18-29 years in good health.

The V call is TRBV14, the J call TRBJ1-5; 8 bases map to TRBD1. J lost 0 bases, V lost 5 bases, and 15 bases had no gene match. CDR1 is SGHDN and CDR2 is FVKESK in the germline V gene. The CDR3 totals 19 residues. The DNA of the CDR3 is TGTGCCAGCAGCTGCCGGGGCAGGGGGCTTCTGGGTAGCAATCAGCCCCAGCATTTT. Amino acids: CASSCRGRGLLGSNQPQHF.

This chain uses TRBV6-5 with TRBJ1-1; D unresolved. Germline V gives CDR1 MNHEY, CDR2 SVGAGI. Trimming took off 0 bases at V and 4 bases at J, with 15 bases between the two ends. The CDR3 consists of 16 residues. This chain's CDR3 is CASSYSKRATGTEAFF. In DNA, the CDR3 is TGTGCCAGCAGTTACTCGAAGCGTGCTACGGGCACTGAAGCTTTCTTT.

As to this clonotype: One junction end disagrees with the germline gene, perhaps due to a read error. This chain joins TRBV6-6 and TRBJ2-7; TRBD1 matches 9 bases. Germline V gene data show CDR1 as MNHNY and CDR2 as SVGAGI (reference sequence). The CDR3 sequence is 15 residues long. The CDR3 protein is CASSYSGTGIYEQYF. Here the CDR3 DNA reads TGTGCCAGCAGCTACTCGGGGACAGGGATTTACGAGCAGTACTTC.

This chain links TRBV27 with TRBJ1-2; TRBD1 aligns across 9 bases. The germline V gene encodes CDR1 MNHEY and CDR2 SMNVEV (reference sequence). The length of the CDR3 is 17 residues. V gave up 2 bases and J gave up 1 base; unmatched junction bases: 8. The CDR3: CASSLSTGGGRNYGYTF. Written as DNA, the CDR3 is TGTGCCAGCAGTTTAAGTACAGGGGGCGGACGTAACTATGGCTACACCTTC.

V usage is TRBV28 and J usage is TRBJ2-7; 7 nucleotides match TRBD1. Trimming cost V 5 bases and J 7 bases; bases outside gene matches: 11. Germline V lookup: CDR1 MDHEN, CDR2 SYDVKM. The CDR3 has 14 residues. The CDR3 sequence: CASSTLTGICEQYF. CDR3 nucleotides: TGTGCCAGCAGTACCCTGACAGGGATCTGTGAGCAGTACTTC.

This clonotype was detected a few times. The J gene is TRBJ1-2, the V gene TRBV12-3 or TRBV12-4, with D tentatively TRBD1 (5 bases). Trimming took 7 bases from V and 4 from J, leaving 13 bases between them. This CDR3 comprises 13 residues. The CDR3 DNA reads as TGTGCCAGCACCCCCCGGGACCTCTATGGCTACACCTTC. This codes for CASTPRDLYGYTF.

The chain recombines TRBV6-2 or TRBV6-3 with TRBJ1-6; 7 bases fit TRBD1. J gave up 7 bases and V 5 bases, and 8 bases lay outside the gene matches. The germline V gene encodes CDR1 MNHEY and CDR2 SVGEGT. This CDR3 comprises 15 residues. CDR3 sequence: CASSKQGRGNSPLHF. CDR3 nucleotides: TGTGCCAGCAGTAAACAGGGGCGAGGGAATTCACCCCTCCACTTT.

As to this clonotype: Being one base from a much bigger clone, this may be a read error. The V call is TRBV29-1, the J call TRBJ1-2; D ambiguous. Between the trimmed V and J ends, which lost 4 bases and 3 bases, there was a span of 3 bases. CDR1 is SQVTM and CDR2 is ANQGSEA in the germline V gene. The CDR3 totals 10 residues. The CDR3 DNA is TGCAGCGTTGCCGACTATGGCTACACCTTC. Translation gives CSVADYGYTF. Combining the CDR3 with reference TRBV29-1 and TRBJ1-2 gives the whole variable domain SAVISQKPSRDICQRGTSLTIQCQVDSQVTMMFWYRQQPGQSLTLIATANQGSEATYESGFVIDKFPISRPNLTFSTLTVSNMSPEDSSIYLCSVADYGYTFGSGTRLTVV.

There are a few counts of this clonotype. This sequence joins TRBV5-1 and TRBJ2-1, with 7 bases aligning to TRBD1. The J segment lost 2 bases and the V segment lost 2 bases, leaving 10 bases of the junction unmatched. The CDR3 runs 17 residues. Germline V lookup: CDR1 SGHRS, CDR2 YFSETQ. This CDR3 is CASSFGRGSQTYNEQFF. For the CDR3, the DNA is TGCGCCAGCAGCTTTGGCAGGGGGTCACAGACCTACAATGAGCAGTTCTTC.

CDR3 DNA sequence: TGTGCCAGCAGCCTCCCCAGGGGGGATGGCTACACCTTC. This encodes CASSLPRGDGYTF. The chain carries TRBV7-3 and TRBJ1-2; 7 bases map to TRBD1. The CDR3 spans 13 residues. Looked up from germline, CDR1 is SGHTA and CDR2 is FQGTGA. V dropped 5 bases and J dropped 6; count of bases not matched to a gene: 6.

This clonotype occurred a few times. The chain combines TRBV6-1 with TRBJ1-2; D remains unclear. The CDR3 spans 15 residues. V shed 1 base and J shed 4 bases, with 13 bases lying between them. Germline V CDR1 and CDR2: MNHNS, SASEGT. This chain's CDR3 is CASSEDGRVGYGYTF. The CDR3 nucleotides read TGTGCCAGCAGTGAAGACGGGCGGGTCGGCTATGGCTACACCTTC.

This clonotype was counted a few times. This chain connects TRBV4-1 to TRBJ2-1; a possible D gene is TRBD2 (6 bases). Trimming removed 4 bases from V and 5 bases from J, with 18 bases in between. CDR3 size: 16 residues. Per the germline V gene, CDR1 is MGHRA and CDR2 is YSYEKL. The CDR3 bases are TGCGCCAGCAGCCGACCGCTAGCGATAAGGAACAATGAGCAGTTCTTC. Residues: CASSRPLAIRNNEQFF.

The chain recombines TRBV19 with TRBJ2-3; TRBD2 matches 14 bases. J was trimmed by 5 bases and V by 5 bases; bases with no gene match: 12. CDR1 is LNHDA, CDR2 SQIVND, per germline (reference sequence). This CDR3 has 18 residues. The CDR3 reads CASSAPPGLAGVRDTQYF. Written as DNA, the CDR3 is TGTGCCAGTAGTGCCCCTCCGGGACTAGCGGGAGTTAGAGATACGCAGTATTTT.

The chain couples TRBV27 to TRBJ2-5; 7 bases line up with TRBD1. Near its end, the DNA agrees better with TRBJ2-7, so the J call may be wrong. The germline V gene encodes CDR1 MNHEY and CDR2 SMNVEV (reference sequence). The CDR3 length is 14 residues. DNA for the CDR3: TGTGCCAGCAACTTGACAGGGACCTCCTACGAGCAGTACTTC. Translation gives CASNLTGTSYEQYF.

This clonotype was counted only a few times. This CDR3 is CASSQGPGGMDEQYF. The DNA of the CDR3 is TGCGCCAGCAGCCAAGGTCCGGGAGGTATGGACGAGCAGTACTTC. The rearrangement joins TRBV4-3 to TRBJ2-7, with 7 bases aligning to TRBD2. Germline loops: CDR1 LGHNA, CDR2 YSLEER. The CDR3 contains 15 residues. Losses at the gene ends were 1 base for V and 5 bases for J; bases not matched to a gene: 8.

The sample holds many counts of this clonotype. The chain uses TRBV29-1 and TRBJ2-5; D gene uncertain. Germline V gives CDR1 SQVTM, CDR2 ANQGSEA. V was pared by 3 bases and J by 0 bases, with 11 bases between. The CDR3 totals 14 residues. This CDR3 reads CSVDRVMYQETQYF. The CDR3 DNA sequence: TGCAGCGTTGATAGAGTGATGTACCAAGAGACCCAGTACTTC.

The V gene is TRBV7-4, the J gene TRBJ1-5; D call uncertain. V gave up 2 bases and J gave up 1 base, with 9 bases separating them. This CDR3 contains 15 residues. Germline V CDR1 and CDR2: SGHVT, SQSDAQ. The CDR3 region is CASSLKTGSNQPQHF. The CDR3 coding sequence is TGTGCCAGCAGCTTAAAGACGGGGAGCAATCAGCCCCAGCATTTT.

V usage is TRBV29-1 and J usage is TRBJ2-5; TRBD2 might be the D (5 bases). Germline V lookup: CDR1 SQVTM, CDR2 ANQGSEA. Trimming removed 0 bases from V and 5 bases from J, with 13 bases in between. The CDR3 has 14 amino acids. The CDR3: CSVEELSGGETQYF. In DNA, the CDR3 is TGCAGCGTTGAAGAGTTGTCTGGCGGGGAGACCCAGTACTTC.

The V gene is TRBV7-8, the J gene TRBJ2-5; D is unclear. The CDR3 spans 13 residues. With 3 bases removed from V and 0 bases from J, the gap between germline ends came to 5 bases. Germline V CDR1 and CDR2: SGHVS, FQNEAQ. The CDR3 bases are TGTGCCAGCAGCTTTACTAACCAAGAGACCCAGTACTTC. Protein: CASSFTNQETQYF.

A note on this clonotype: One end of the junction is discordant with germline, which a read error may explain. The chain is built from TRBV16 and TRBJ1-5, with TRBD1 as a possible D gene (6 bases). The CDR3 consists of 15 residues. The V gene's germline CDR1 is KGHSY and CDR2 FQNENV. The CDR3 nucleotides read TGCGCCAGCAGCCAATCTAGCACAGGGAATCAGCCCCAGCATTTT. It yields the protein CASSQSSTGNQPQHF.

This clonotype was observed a handful of times. The J gene is TRBJ2-2, the V gene TRBV5-1; no clear D. Germline V CDR1 and CDR2: SGHRS, YFSETQ. Trimming pared 0 bases from V and 1 base from J, leaving 4 bases between. CDR3 length equals 14 residues. The CDR3 coding sequence is TGCGCCAGCAGCTTGGTGCAGAACACCGGGGAGCTGTTTTTT. Protein sequence: CASSLVQNTGELFF.

This clonotype was seen a handful of times. The V and J genes are TRBV4-3 and TRBJ2-3, with 12 bases aligning to TRBD2. Germline CDR1 is LGHNA and CDR2 is YSLEER. The trim removed 2 bases at V and 2 bases at J, leaving 11 bases unmatched. This CDR3 has 19 amino acids. DNA of the CDR3: TGCGCCAGCAGCCAAACCTTTTTACTAGCGGGGGGACCCACAGATACGCAGTATTTT. Amino acids: CASSQTFLLAGGPTDTQYF.

The rearrangement joins TRBV30 to TRBJ2-7; D is perhaps TRBD2 (6 bases). The germline CDR1 and CDR2 sequences are GTSNPN and SVGIG (reference sequence). CDR3 length: 13 amino acids. The V gene lost 3 bases and the J gene lost 9 bases, with 18 bases spanning the gap. For the CDR3, the DNA is TGTGCCTGGAGCGTAACTAGCCCTACTGTGCAGTACTTC. Its translation is CAWSVTSPTVQYF.

The V and J genes are TRBV6-1 and TRBJ2-5, with TRBD2 identical over 8 bases. Looked up from germline, CDR1 is MNHNS and CDR2 is SASEGT. J was trimmed by 0 bases and V by 5 bases; bases with no gene match: 17. CDR3 length equals 19 residues. The CDR3 sequence is CASSLGGRGVLSYQETQYF. The CDR3 region has the DNA TGTGCCAGCAGTCTAGGGGGGCGGGGGGTTCTTTCGTACCAAGAGACCCAGTACTTC.

This clonotype turned up a few times. This chain connects TRBV4-1 to TRBJ2-7, with 10 bases that match TRBD1. J was trimmed by 2 bases and V by 0 bases; bases with no gene match: 7. There are 17 residues in the CDR3. Germline loops: CDR1 MGHRA, CDR2 YSYEKL. In DNA form, the CDR3 reads TGCGCCAGCAGCCAAGAACTTTCGGGACAGGGGACCTACGAGCAGTACTTC. It translates to CASSQELSGQGTYEQYF.

This clonotype appeared a few times. This chain connects TRBV27 to TRBJ2-1; 7 nucleotides match TRBD2. The V gene's germline CDR1 is MNHEY and CDR2 SMNVEV (reference sequence). V lost 5 bases, J lost 6 bases, and 13 bases stayed unmatched. CDR3 length equals 16 residues. Here the CDR3 reads CASSPYWGRAPNEQFF. CDR3 DNA sequence: TGTGCCAGCAGTCCTTATTGGGGGAGGGCCCCCAATGAGCAGTTCTTC.

This clonotype was seen a handful of times. The chain employs TRBV12-3 or TRBV12-4 and TRBJ2-3; D is perhaps TRBD1 (5 bases). CDR3 length: 13 residues. Trimming took off 3 bases at V and 9 bases at J, with 13 bases between the two ends. The CDR3 nucleotides are TGTGCCAGCAGTTTCAGGGCGGCACAGACGCAGTATTTT. It translates to CASSFRAAQTQYF.

This clonotype turned up a few times. The J gene is TRBJ2-1, the V gene TRBV10-2, with 8 bases matching TRBD2. The CDR3 sequence is 15 residues long. The germline V gene encodes CDR1 WSHSY and CDR2 SAAADI. The trim removed 2 bases at V and 4 bases at J, leaving 4 bases unmatched. This CDR3 is CASSEASGLYNEQFF. The CDR3 coding sequence is TGCGCCAGCAGTGAGGCTAGCGGGCTTTACAATGAGCAGTTCTTC.

There are a few counts of this clonotype. The chain is built from TRBV2 and TRBJ1-1, with D hard to call. In germline, CDR1 is SNHLY, CDR2 FYNNEI. V was shortened by 5 bases and J by 1 base, with 8 bases between the two germline ends. The CDR3 covers 13 residues. The CDR3 spells CASSTDSNTEAFF. The CDR3 nucleotides read TGTGCCAGCAGTACGGACTCGAACACTGAAGCTTTCTTT.

Only a few counts were recorded for this clonotype. The rearrangement uses TRBV6-6 and TRBJ2-3, with 11 bases lining up with TRBD2. The J segment lost 5 bases and the V segment lost 2 bases, leaving 3 bases of the junction unmatched. Looked up from germline, CDR1 is MNHNY and CDR2 is SVGAGI (reference sequence). The CDR3 runs 15 residues. The CDR3 reads CASSYTSGRIDTQYF. DNA for the CDR3: TGTGCCAGCAGTTACACTAGCGGGAGAATAGATACGCAGTATTTT.